This T cell receptor (beta chain) was profiled in a study of blood T cell repertoires in COVID-19. Turning to the study itself: Acute-phase and convalescent COVID-19 samples originated in the United States, Italy and Spain. Sources were T cells, B-cell-depleted T cells, or PBMCs; the material itself was cDNA or gDNA.

Original processing methods: Nucleated cell counts were estimated from reference gene primer amplification. The protocol was immunoSEQ multiplex PCR, while the TCRdb copy is restricted to in-frame clones and leaves out a portion. The V and J calls and clone size are taken from that table; D and trimming were inferred from the DNA. The sample has approximately 120,000 clones, approximately 89% seen once. This clone occurred once. The CDR3 spans 14 residues. V lost 0 bases, J lost 1 base, and 6 bases lay in between. Germline CDR1 and CDR2: SGHDN and FVKESK. The V call is TRBV14, the J call TRBJ2-5; D call uncertain. This sequence originates from a human donor in a cohort sampled during active COVID-19. The sample comprised peripheral blood. CDR3 amino acids: CASSQDSTQETQYF. For the CDR3, the DNA is TGTGCCAGCAGCCAAGACAGTACCCAAGAGACCCAGTACTTC.